A single sample gave rise to the 18 T cell receptor beta chains below, sequenced in a study of blood T cells in healthy people across ages. Together with a sample-barcoded 5' primer, a J-beta primer mix was included in a second PCR lasting roughly 6 to 12 cycles. TCRdb processed the 5' RACE reads anew with MiXCR; each CDR3 protein has one entry. This table holds 800,000 to 950,000 distinct CDR3 sequences, about 48% found once. Sequences were obtained from blood. The source of these receptors is a man in his thirties or forties in good health.

As DNA, the CDR3 is TGCGCCAGCAGCCCCGTACGCCTTACAGATACGCAGTATTTT. The encoded protein is CASSPVRLTDTQYF. J is TRBJ2-3 and V is TRBV5-1; no clear D. Trimming left V 4 bases short and J 3 bases short, with 12 bases between. Germline V gives CDR1 SGHRS, CDR2 YFSETQ. This CDR3 has 14 amino acids.

J is TRBJ2-3 and V is TRBV7-2, with D perhaps matching TRBD2 (5 bases). V shed 1 base and J shed 7 bases, with 18 bases lying between them. Germline lookup yields CDR1 SGHTA and CDR2 FQGNSA. CDR3 size: 16 residues. The CDR3 loop is CASSLGLRGEGYTQYF. CDR3 nucleotides: TGTGCCAGCAGCTTAGGCCTACGGGGAGAGGGATATACGCAGTATTTT.

The chain uses TRBV7-8 and TRBJ2-7; a possible D gene is TRBD1 (5 bases). Trimming removed 2 bases from V and 2 bases from J, with 13 bases in between. CDR1 is SGHVS, CDR2 FQNEAQ, per germline. CDR3 length equals 15 residues. CDR3 nucleotides: TGTGCCAGCAGCTTAACACCCCAGGGTGCCTACGAGCAGTACTTC. Protein sequence: CASSLTPQGAYEQYF.

The V and J genes are TRBV5-1 and TRBJ2-5; maybe TRBD1 (6 bases). In germline, CDR1 is SGHRS, CDR2 YFSETQ. Trimming took off 0 bases at V and 3 bases at J, with 12 bases between the two ends. The CDR3 loop spans 15 amino acids. Here the CDR3 reads CASSLARGGKETQYF. The CDR3 DNA sequence: TGCGCCAGCAGCTTGGCCAGGGGCGGCAAAGAGACCCAGTACTTC.

The rearrangement links TRBV6-5 to TRBJ2-1; D remains ambiguous. V lost 0 bases and J lost 6, with 18 bases in between. The CDR3 has 17 residues. Looked up from germline, CDR1 is MNHEY and CDR2 is SVGAGI. The CDR3 loop is CASSYSIGGEWVNEQFF. For the CDR3, the DNA is TGTGCCAGCAGTTACTCGATCGGTGGGGAATGGGTCAATGAGCAGTTCTTC.

The chain is built from TRBV20-1 and TRBJ1-5; perhaps TRBD1 as D (5 bases). V gave up 7 bases and J gave up 6 bases, with 13 bases separating them. This CDR3 is built from 12 residues. Looked up from germline, CDR1 is DFQATT and CDR2 is SNEGSKA (reference sequence). DNA of the CDR3: TGCAGTGTGGCACGGACAAGTCAGCCCCAGCATTTT. Translation: CSVARTSQPQHF.

This clonotype was detected only a few times. The chain uses TRBV24-1 and TRBJ1-2; TRBD1 is a possible D gene (6 bases). The V end lost 3 bases, the J end lost 4 bases, and 17 bases lay between the germline ends. CDR3 size: 16 residues. CDR1 is KGHDR and CDR2 is SFDVKD in the germline V gene. The CDR3 DNA sequence: TGTGCCACCAGTGATACAGAGACAGGAGATGGCTATGGCTACACCTTC. It yields the protein CATSDTETGDGYGYTF.

The chain joins TRBV12-3 or TRBV12-4 to TRBJ2-5; either TRBD1 or TRBD2 may supply D (6 bases each). V lost 3 bases, J lost 11 bases, and 16 bases lay in between. This CDR3 is 13 amino acids long. The CDR3 DNA reads TGTGCCAGCAGTTTGGGGGGCTCGTGGGAGCAGTACTTC. This sequence encodes CASSLGGSWEQYF.

J is TRBJ1-4 and V is TRBV21-1; TRBD1 is taken as the D call from the table, unchecked against the DNA. TRBV21-1 is tagged as a pseudogene. The CDR3 spans 12 residues. The CDR3 sequence is CASSKRGEKLFF. The CDR3 DNA reads as TGTGCCAGCAGCAAACGGGGGGAAAAACTGTTTTTT.

The J gene is TRBJ2-7, the V gene TRBV6-6, with TRBD1 identical over 8 bases. The germline V gene has CDR1 MNHNY and CDR2 SVGAGI (reference sequence). The CDR3 is 16 residues long. With V trimmed by 4 bases and J by 2 bases, 10 bases remained unmatched. The CDR3 coding sequence is TGTGCCAGCAGTTTTACCGGCGGGACAGGAGCCTACGAGCAGTACTTC. Its translation is CASSFTGGTGAYEQYF.

This clonotype was seen a few times. CDR3 coding DNA: TGTGCCATCAGTGAGTCGATGACCCAGCCCCAGCATTTT. Its protein product is CAISESMTQPQHF. The rearrangement joins TRBV10-3 to TRBJ1-5; D unresolved. Germline lookup yields CDR1 ENHRY and CDR2 SYGVKD. The CDR3 totals 13 residues. Trimming pared 0 bases from V and 7 bases from J, leaving 7 bases between.

The CDR3 nucleotides are TGCGCCAGCACAGCTGTTCCGGGACTAGGGGTAGCCGGGGAGCTGTTTTTT. Protein product: CASTAVPGLGVAGELFF. The chain employs TRBV5-1 and TRBJ2-2; 8 bases match TRBD2. Unmatched junction bases numbered 16, after V lost 6 bases and J lost 6 bases. CDR1 is SGHRS and CDR2 is YFSETQ in the germline V gene. The CDR3 length is 17 residues.

Ten or more counts support this clonotype. The rearrangement links TRBV7-2 to TRBJ2-7, with D unclear. V was trimmed by 2 bases and J by 6 bases, leaving 8 bases between them. The CDR3 extends over 12 amino acids. In germline, CDR1 is SGHTA, CDR2 FQGNSA. The CDR3 reads CASSLRVSEQYF. DNA for the CDR3: TGTGCCAGCAGCTTACGGGTGTCCGAGCAGTACTTC.

The rearrangement joins TRBV7-2 to TRBJ1-4; a weak D match, TRBD1 (5 bases). This CDR3 spans 15 amino acids. Trimming left V 5 bases short and J 5 bases short, with 15 bases between. Germline V gives CDR1 SGHTA, CDR2 FQGNSA. The CDR3 loop reads CASSRIGAVNEKLFF. The CDR3 nucleotides are TGTGCCAGCAGCCGTATAGGGGCAGTAAATGAAAAACTGTTTTTT.

This rearrangement joins TRBV29-1 to TRBJ1-4; 10 bases agree with TRBD1. The CDR3 length is 14 residues. Looked up from germline, CDR1 is SQVTM and CDR2 is ANQGSEA. V gave up 5 bases and J gave up 2 bases; unmatched junction bases: 2. The CDR3 coding sequence is TGCAGCGTTACGACAGGGGGCACTAATGAAAAACTGTTTTTT. As protein: CSVTTGGTNEKLFF.

A word on this clonotype: Germline and junction disagree at one end, which may indicate a read error. The V call is TRBV5-1, the J call TRBJ2-3; TRBD1 aligns across 7 bases. CDR1 is SGHRS, CDR2 YFSETQ, per germline. There are 16 residues in the CDR3. CDR3 residues: CASSTPRQGSTDMQYF. The CDR3 coding sequence is TGCGCCAGCAGCACCCCTCGACAGGGAAGCACAGATATGCAGTATTTT. The full variable domain, its missing parts supplied by reference TRBV5-1 and TRBJ2-3, is KAGVTQTPRYLIKTRGQQVTLSCSPISGHRSVSWYQQTPGQGLQFLFEYFSETQRNKGNFPGRFSGRQFSNSRSEMNVSTLELGDSALYLCASSTPRQGSTDMQYFGPGTRLTVL.

The rearrangement joins TRBV6-5 to TRBJ2-5; 8 nucleotides agree with TRBD1. V was clipped by 4 bases and J by 11 bases; unmatched bases: 6. CDR1 and CDR2 from the germline V gene are MNHEY and SVGAGI. This CDR3 contains 12 residues. CDR3 residues: CASSSQGAGQYF. The CDR3 bases are TGTGCCAGCAGTTCCCAGGGGGCTGGGCAGTACTTC.

The chain carries TRBV20-1 and TRBJ2-1; 8 bases fit TRBD1. The ends lost 0 bases at V and 2 bases at J; junction bases unmatched: 12. There are 18 residues in the CDR3. Germline loops: CDR1 DFQATT, CDR2 SNEGSKA (reference sequence). The CDR3 DNA follows: TGCAGTGCTAGAGAGGTTGCTGGAAACAGGGGGACCTACAATGAGCAGTTCTTC. Residues: CSAREVAGNRGTYNEQFF.